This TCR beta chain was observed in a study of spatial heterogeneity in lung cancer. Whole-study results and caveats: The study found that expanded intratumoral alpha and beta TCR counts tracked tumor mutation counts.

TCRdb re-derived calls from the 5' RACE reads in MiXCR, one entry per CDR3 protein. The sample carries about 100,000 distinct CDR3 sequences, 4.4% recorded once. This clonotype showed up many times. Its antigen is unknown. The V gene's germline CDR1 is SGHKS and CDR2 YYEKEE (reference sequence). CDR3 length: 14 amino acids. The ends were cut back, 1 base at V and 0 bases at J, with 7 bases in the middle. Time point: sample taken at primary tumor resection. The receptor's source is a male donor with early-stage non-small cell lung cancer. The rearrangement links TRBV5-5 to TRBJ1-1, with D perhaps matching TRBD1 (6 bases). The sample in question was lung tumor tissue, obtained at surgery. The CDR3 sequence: CASSLQGMNTEAFF. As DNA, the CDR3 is TGTGCCAGCAGCTTGCAGGGGATGAACACTGAAGCTTTCTTT.